This T cell receptor (beta chain) was found in a study of radiotherapy plus CTLA-4 blockade in lung cancer. The study's findings and limits: Subsequent to radiotherapy plus ipilimumab, tumor-derived TCR clones underwent expansion in blood.

CDR1 is SSHAT, CDR2 FNYEAQ, per germline (reference sequence). The CDR3 contains 15 residues. About this clone itself: The antigen remains unidentified. At one end, the junction sequence differs from germline, possibly due to a read error.

Repertoires were generated with immunoSEQ multiplex PCR, while TCRdb's copy carries only in-frame clones and drops some. The sample carries 75,000 to 100,000 clones, roughly 88% recorded once. Source: peripheral blood, taken from a patient treated with radiotherapy plus ipilimumab. This TCR came from a human donor with non-small cell lung cancer that progressed on radiotherapy plus ipilimumab. This sequence joins TRBV7-7 and TRBJ2-3; 9 bases line up with TRBD1. Here the CDR3 reads CASSEGTGITDTQYF. The CDR3 DNA follows: TGTGCTAGCAGCGAGGGGACAGGGATCACAGATACGCAGTATTTT.